The 16 T cell receptor beta chains listed next were all sequenced from one sample in a study of blood T cell repertoires in COVID-19. Repertoires were generated with immunoSEQ multiplex PCR, while TCRdb's copy carries only in-frame clones and drops some. The top ten hold approximately 1.9% of the sample, which has roughly 240,000 clones, almost 85% seen once. Specimen: peripheral blood. These receptors were collected from a woman at least 80 years old with acute or convalescent COVID-19.

The chain links TRBV10-3 to TRBJ2-7; 11 bases are a match to TRBD1. Germline V CDR1 and CDR2: ENHRY, SYGVKD. This CDR3 has 13 residues. V lost 7 bases to trimming and J lost 6 bases; unmatched junction nucleotides: 5. CDR3 residues: CAINEGQGVEQYF. The CDR3 coding sequence is TGTGCCATCAACGAGGGACAGGGGGTCGAGCAGTACTTC.

The rearrangement joins TRBV6-2 or TRBV6-3 to TRBJ2-1; no clear D gene. Trimming cost V 6 bases and J 5 bases, with 14 bases left between them. This CDR3 spans 14 amino acids. Germline V gives CDR1 MNHEY, CDR2 SVGEGT. CDR3 sequence reads: CASSPQPLHNEQFF. The CDR3 bases are TGTGCCAGCAGCCCACAACCACTACACAATGAGCAGTTCTTC.

The V and J genes are TRBV5-6 and TRBJ2-3; the D gene is possibly TRBD2 (5 bases). CDR3 length equals 15 residues. Germline assignment: CDR1 SGHDT and CDR2 YYEEEE. CDR3 sequence (DNA): TGTGCAACCAGTCGGCTAGCCCTCGACACAGATACGCAGTATTTT. This sequence encodes CATSRLALDTDTQYF.

The chain couples TRBV3-1 (or the pseudogene TRBV3-2) to TRBJ2-1, with TRBD2 matching over 14 bases. The CDR3 is made up of 16 amino acids. V lost 4 bases and J lost 9; bases outside the gene matches: 8. Germline V gene data show CDR1 as LGHDT and CDR2 as YNNKEL (reference sequence). The CDR3 here is CASSPKGTSGSSEQFF. CDR3 nucleotides: TGTGCCAGCAGCCCTAAAGGGACTAGCGGGAGCAGTGAGCAGTTCTTC.

The chain is built from TRBV4-1 and TRBJ1-1, with unresolved D. Germline loops: CDR1 MGHRA, CDR2 YSYEKL. This CDR3 is built from 13 residues. With 3 bases removed from V and 1 base from J, the gap between germline ends came to 6 bases. The CDR3 sequence: CASSHGQNTEAFF. The DNA of the CDR3 is TGCGCCAGCAGCCATGGGCAGAACACTGAAGCTTTCTTT.

This chain uses TRBV3-1 (or the pseudogene TRBV3-2) with TRBJ1-3; TRBD1 matches 11 bases. CDR1 is LGHDT and CDR2 is YNNKEL in the germline V gene (reference sequence). This CDR3 is 14 amino acids long. Unmatched junction bases numbered 4, after V lost 4 bases and J lost 8 bases. CDR3 sequence (DNA): TGTGCCAGCAGCCCCCGGGACAGGGGGGACACCATATATTTT. Protein sequence: CASSPRDRGDTIYF.

This sequence joins TRBV12-3 or TRBV12-4 and TRBJ1-1; D is undetermined. CDR3 length: 13 residues. V was cut by 0 bases and J by 3 bases, with 5 bases left in between. The CDR3 loop is CASSLARYTEAFF. The CDR3 bases are TGTGCCAGCAGTTTAGCCAGGTACACTGAAGCTTTCTTT.

This clone was seen only a few times. The V and J genes are TRBV15 and TRBJ2-5, with TRBD1 identical over 7 bases. Germline lookup yields CDR1 LNHNV and CDR2 YYDKDF (reference sequence). V lost 2 bases and J lost 2; bases outside the gene matches: 8. The CDR3 has 16 amino acids. The CDR3, as DNA: TGTGCCACCAGCAGATACGAAGGGACAGCGCAAGAGACCCAGTACTTC. Translating it yields CATSRYEGTAQETQYF.

The sample holds one count of this clone. The chain employs TRBV11-1 and TRBJ2-7; 9 positions agree with TRBD1. This CDR3 is 14 amino acids long. Germline trimming cut 5 bases from V and 3 bases from J; bases unmatched to any gene: 5. Germline CDR1 reads SGHAT; CDR2 reads FQDESV (reference sequence). CDR3 sequence (DNA): TGTGCCAGCAGCCACTCGGGACAGGGCTACGAGCAGTACTTC. It yields the protein CASSHSGQGYEQYF.

The chain recombines TRBV9 with TRBJ2-1; 9 bases align to TRBD1. The J segment lost 3 bases and the V segment lost 1 base, leaving 2 bases of the junction unmatched. In germline, CDR1 is SGDLS, CDR2 YYNGEE. The CDR3 sequence is 15 residues long. CDR3 sequence: CASSVRDRDYNEQFF. The DNA for the CDR3 is TGTGCCAGCAGCGTAAGGGACAGGGACTACAATGAGCAGTTCTTC.

This sequence joins TRBV4-2 and TRBJ2-3; the D gene is possibly TRBD1 (5 bases). Germline V gene data show CDR1 as LGHNA and CDR2 as YNFKEQ. This CDR3 has 17 amino acids. V lost 1 base to trimming and J lost 5 bases, with 19 bases between them. CDR3 protein: CASSQGLQVPKGDTQYF. CDR3 sequence (DNA): TGTGCCAGCAGCCAAGGGTTACAGGTTCCAAAAGGAGATACGCAGTATTTT.

This chain connects TRBV15 to TRBJ1-6; 7 nucleotides match TRBD1. Germline V CDR1 and CDR2: LNHNV, YYDKDF (reference sequence). V lost 2 bases, J lost 7 bases, and 8 bases stayed unmatched. The CDR3 contains 16 residues. Here the CDR3 DNA reads TGTGCCACCAGCAGAACGCCCAGGGGACAGAATTCACCCCTCCACTTT. Amino acids: CATSRTPRGQNSPLHF.

This chain links TRBV7-9 with TRBJ2-7; possibly TRBD2 for D (6 bases). The CDR3 runs to 16 residues. Germline CDR1 SEHNR, CDR2 FQNEAQ (reference sequence). Trimming removed 5 bases at V and 7 bases at J, with 24 bases between. DNA of the CDR3: TGTGCCAGCAGCATCCTCGGGGACTCGGGACGAAATGAGCAGTACTTC. Its protein is CASSILGDSGRNEQYF. The full variable domain, rest sourced from reference TRBV7-9 and TRBJ2-7, is DTGVSQNPRHKITKRGQNVTFRCDPISEHNRLYWYRQTLGQGPEFLTYFQNEAQLEKSRLLSDRFSAERPKGSFSTLEIQRTEQGDSAMYLCASSILGDSGRNEQYFGPGTRLTVT.

V is TRBV5-6 and J is TRBJ1-2, with no clear D. Germline CDR1 SGHDT, CDR2 YYEEEE. V dropped 0 bases and J dropped 7 bases, with 7 bases sitting between them. The CDR3 has 12 residues. The CDR3 nucleotides read TGTGCCAGCAGCTTGGACAGCTCTGGCTACACCTTC. It is translated as CASSLDSSGYTF.

The chain carries TRBV12-3 or TRBV12-4 and TRBJ1-1, with no clear D. This CDR3 spans 12 amino acids. Trimming shortened V by 6 bases and J by 6 bases, and 11 bases separated the two germline ends. The CDR3 DNA follows: TGTGCCAGCAGGGCTACAGTGGCTGAAGCTTTCTTT. Encoded protein: CASRATVAEAFF.

J is TRBJ1-2 and V is TRBV18, with a possible D match to TRBD1 (6 bases). The CDR3 spans 16 residues. Germline CDR1 and CDR2: KGHSH and LQKENI. V was clipped by 6 bases and J by 0 bases, with 17 bases between them. CDR3 region: CASSELGQRTNYGYTF. The CDR3 bases are TGTGCCAGCTCGGAGCTTGGACAGCGCACTAACTATGGCTACACCTTC.